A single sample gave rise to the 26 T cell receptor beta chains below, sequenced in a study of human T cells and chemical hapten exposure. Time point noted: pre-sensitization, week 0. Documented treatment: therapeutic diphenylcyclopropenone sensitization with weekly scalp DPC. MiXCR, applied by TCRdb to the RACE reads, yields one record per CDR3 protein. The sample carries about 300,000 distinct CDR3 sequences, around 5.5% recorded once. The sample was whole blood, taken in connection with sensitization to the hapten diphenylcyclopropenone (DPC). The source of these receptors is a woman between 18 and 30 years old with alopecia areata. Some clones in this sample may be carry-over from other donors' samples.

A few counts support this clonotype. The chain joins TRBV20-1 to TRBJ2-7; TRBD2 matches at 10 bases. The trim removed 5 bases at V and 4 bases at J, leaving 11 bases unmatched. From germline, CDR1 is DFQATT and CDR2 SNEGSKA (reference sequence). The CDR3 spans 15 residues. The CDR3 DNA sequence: TGCAGTGCTTCCGTAGCGGGGGGTCCTCAATACGAGCAGTACTTC. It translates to CSASVAGGPQYEQYF.

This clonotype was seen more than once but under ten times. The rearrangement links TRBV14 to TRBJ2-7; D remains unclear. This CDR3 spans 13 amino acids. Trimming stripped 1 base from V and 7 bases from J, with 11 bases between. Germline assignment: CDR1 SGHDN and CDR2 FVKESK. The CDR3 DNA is TGTGCCAGCAGCCAAGGTCTCCGTGATGAGCAGTACTTC. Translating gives CASSQGLRDEQYF. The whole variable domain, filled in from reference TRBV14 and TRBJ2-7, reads EAGVTQFPSHSVIEKGQTVTLRCDPISGHDNLYWYRRVMGKEIKFLLHFVKESKQDESGMPNNRFLAERTGGTYSTLKVQPAELEDSGVYFCASSQGLRDEQYFGPGTRLTVT.

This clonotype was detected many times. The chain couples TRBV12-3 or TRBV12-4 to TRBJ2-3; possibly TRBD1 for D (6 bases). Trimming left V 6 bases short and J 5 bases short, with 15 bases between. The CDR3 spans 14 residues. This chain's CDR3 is CASSPTGIIDTQYF. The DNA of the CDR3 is TGTGCCAGCAGCCCCACAGGGATTATAGATACGCAGTATTTT.

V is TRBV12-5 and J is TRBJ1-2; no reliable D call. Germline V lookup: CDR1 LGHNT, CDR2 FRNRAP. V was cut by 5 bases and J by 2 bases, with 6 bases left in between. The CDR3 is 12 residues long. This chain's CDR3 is CASGQSNYGYTF. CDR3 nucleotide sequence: TGTGCTAGTGGTCAATCGAACTATGGCTACACCTTC. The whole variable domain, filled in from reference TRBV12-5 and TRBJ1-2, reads DARVTQTPRHKVTEMGQEVTMRCQPILGHNTVFWYRQTMMQGLELLAYFRNRAPLDDSGMPKDRFSAEMPDATLATLKIQPSEPRDSAVYFCASGQSNYGYTFGSGTRLTVV.

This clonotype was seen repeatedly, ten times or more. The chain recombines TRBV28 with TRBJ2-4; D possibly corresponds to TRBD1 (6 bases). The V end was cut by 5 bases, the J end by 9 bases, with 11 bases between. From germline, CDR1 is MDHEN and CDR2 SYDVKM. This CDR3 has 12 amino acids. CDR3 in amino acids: CASSTTRGIQYF. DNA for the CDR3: TGTGCCAGCAGTACTACCAGGGGCATTCAGTACTTC.

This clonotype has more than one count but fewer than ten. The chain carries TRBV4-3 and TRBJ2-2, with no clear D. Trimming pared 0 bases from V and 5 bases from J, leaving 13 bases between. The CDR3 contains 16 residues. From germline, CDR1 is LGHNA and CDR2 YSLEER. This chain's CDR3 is CASSQDARLGTGELFF. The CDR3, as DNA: TGCGCCAGCAGCCAAGATGCAAGGCTGGGAACCGGGGAGCTGTTTTTT.

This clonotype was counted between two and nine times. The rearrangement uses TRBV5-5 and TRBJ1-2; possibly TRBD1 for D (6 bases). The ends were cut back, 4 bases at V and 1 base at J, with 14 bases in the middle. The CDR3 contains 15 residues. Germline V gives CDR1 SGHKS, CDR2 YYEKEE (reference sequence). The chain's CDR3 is CASSPTGRLNYGYTF. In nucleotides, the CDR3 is TGTGCCAGCAGCCCAACAGGGCGGCTTAACTATGGCTACACCTTC.

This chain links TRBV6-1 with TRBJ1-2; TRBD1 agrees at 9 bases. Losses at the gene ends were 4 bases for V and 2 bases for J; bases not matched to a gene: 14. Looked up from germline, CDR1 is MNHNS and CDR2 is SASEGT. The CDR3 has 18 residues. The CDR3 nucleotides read TGTGCCAGCAGTGCTCGGTTCCTCGCCGGGACAGGGAACTATGGCTACACCTTC. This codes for CASSARFLAGTGNYGYTF.

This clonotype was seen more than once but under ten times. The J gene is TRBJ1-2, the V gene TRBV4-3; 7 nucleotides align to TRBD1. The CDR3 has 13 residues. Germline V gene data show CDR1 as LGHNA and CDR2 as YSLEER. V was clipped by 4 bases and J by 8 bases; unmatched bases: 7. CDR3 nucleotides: TGCGCCAGCAGCCGAGTGGGACAGCAAGGCTACACCTTC. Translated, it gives CASSRVGQQGYTF.

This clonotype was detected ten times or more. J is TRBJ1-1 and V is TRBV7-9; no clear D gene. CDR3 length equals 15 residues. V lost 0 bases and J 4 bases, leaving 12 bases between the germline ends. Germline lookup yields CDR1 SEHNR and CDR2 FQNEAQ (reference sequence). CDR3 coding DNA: TGTGCCAGCAGCTTAGCGTTAAGAGGGCGCACTGAAGCTTTCTTT. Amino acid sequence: CASSLALRGRTEAFF. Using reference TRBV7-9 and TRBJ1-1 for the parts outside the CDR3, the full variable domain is DTGVSQNPRHKITKRGQNVTFRCDPISEHNRLYWYRQTLGQGPEFLTYFQNEAQLEKSRLLSDRFSAERPKGSFSTLEIQRTEQGDSAMYLCASSLALRGRTEAFFGQGTRLTVV.

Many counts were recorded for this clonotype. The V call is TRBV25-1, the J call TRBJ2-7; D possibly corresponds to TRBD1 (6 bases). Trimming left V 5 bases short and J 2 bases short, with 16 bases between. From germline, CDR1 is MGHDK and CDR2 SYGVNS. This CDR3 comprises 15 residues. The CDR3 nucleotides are TGTGCCAGCAGTTCTCTGACAGGTGAACCCTACGAGCAGTACTTC. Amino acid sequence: CASSSLTGEPYEQYF.

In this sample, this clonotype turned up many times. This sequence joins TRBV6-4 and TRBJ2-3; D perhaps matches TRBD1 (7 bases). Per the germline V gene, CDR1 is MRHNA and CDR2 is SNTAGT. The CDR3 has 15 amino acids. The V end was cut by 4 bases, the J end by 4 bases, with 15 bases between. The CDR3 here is CASSVEQGGPDTQYF. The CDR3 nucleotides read TGTGCCAGCAGTGTTGAGCAGGGGGGTCCAGATACGCAGTATTTT.

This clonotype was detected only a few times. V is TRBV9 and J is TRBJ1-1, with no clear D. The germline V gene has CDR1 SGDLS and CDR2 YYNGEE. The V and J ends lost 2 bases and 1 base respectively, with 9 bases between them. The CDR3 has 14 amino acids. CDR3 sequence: CASSVDGENTEAFF. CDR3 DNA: TGTGCCAGCAGCGTGGATGGGGAGAACACTGAAGCTTTCTTT.

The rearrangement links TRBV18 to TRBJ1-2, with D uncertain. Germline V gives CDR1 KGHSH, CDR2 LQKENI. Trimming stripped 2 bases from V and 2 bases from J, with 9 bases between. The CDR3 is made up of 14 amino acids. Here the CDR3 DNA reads TGTGCCAGCTCACCAGGTGAGGCCAACTATGGCTACACCTTC. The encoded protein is CASSPGEANYGYTF.

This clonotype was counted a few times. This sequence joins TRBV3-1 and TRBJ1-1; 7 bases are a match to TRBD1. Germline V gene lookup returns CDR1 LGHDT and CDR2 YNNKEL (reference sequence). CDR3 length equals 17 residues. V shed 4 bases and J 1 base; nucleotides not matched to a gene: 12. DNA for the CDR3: TGTGCCAGCAGCCTGACCCCCCCAGACAGGGCGAACACTGAAGCTTTCTTT. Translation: CASSLTPPDRANTEAFF.

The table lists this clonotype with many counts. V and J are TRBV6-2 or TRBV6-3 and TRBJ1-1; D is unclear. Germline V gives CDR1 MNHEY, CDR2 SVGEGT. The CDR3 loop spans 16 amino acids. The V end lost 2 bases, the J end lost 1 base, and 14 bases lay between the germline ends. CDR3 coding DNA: TGTGCCAGCAGTTACCACATCCTGGACGGGAACACTGAAGCTTTCTTT. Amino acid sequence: CASSYHILDGNTEAFF.

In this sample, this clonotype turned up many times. Here the CDR3 reads CASSHHDRNTEAFF. The CDR3 nucleotides are TGTGCCAGCAGCCATCATGACAGGAACACTGAAGCTTTCTTT. This chain connects TRBV3-1 to TRBJ1-1; possibly TRBD1 for D (5 bases). CDR1 LGHDT and CDR2 YNNKEL come from the germline V gene (reference sequence). V lost 3 bases and J lost 1, with 9 bases in between. The CDR3 has 14 residues.

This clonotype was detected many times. Written as DNA, the CDR3 is TGCAGCGTATCTCGCCCTTACGCCTATGGCTACACCTTC. Amino acid sequence: CSVSRPYAYGYTF. This chain connects TRBV29-1 to TRBJ1-2, with no clear D. V lost 6 bases, J lost 4 bases, and 15 bases lay in between. The CDR3 is made up of 13 amino acids. Germline loops: CDR1 SQVTM, CDR2 ANQGSEA. Full variable domain (outside the CDR3, taken from reference TRBV29-1 and TRBJ1-2): SAVISQKPSRDICQRGTSLTIQCQVDSQVTMMFWYRQQPGQSLTLIATANQGSEATYESGFVIDKFPISRPNLTFSTLTVSNMSPEDSSIYLCSVSRPYAYGYTFGSGTRLTVV.

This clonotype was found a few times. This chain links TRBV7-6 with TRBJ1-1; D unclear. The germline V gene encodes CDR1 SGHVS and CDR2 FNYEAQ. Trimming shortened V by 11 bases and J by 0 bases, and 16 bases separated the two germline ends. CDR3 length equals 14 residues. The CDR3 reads CAGPSLTLNTEAFF. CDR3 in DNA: TGTGCCGGCCCGAGCCTGACCTTGAACACTGAAGCTTTCTTT.

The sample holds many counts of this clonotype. CDR3 DNA: TGCGCCAGCAGCCCCGAGGGGCGTTACACTGAAGCTTTCTTT. This gives the protein CASSPEGRYTEAFF. The chain uses TRBV5-1 and TRBJ1-1; weak D call: TRBD1 (5 bases). The germline V gene encodes CDR1 SGHRS and CDR2 YFSETQ. The CDR3 consists of 14 residues. V lost 4 bases to trimming and J lost 3 bases, with 13 bases between them.

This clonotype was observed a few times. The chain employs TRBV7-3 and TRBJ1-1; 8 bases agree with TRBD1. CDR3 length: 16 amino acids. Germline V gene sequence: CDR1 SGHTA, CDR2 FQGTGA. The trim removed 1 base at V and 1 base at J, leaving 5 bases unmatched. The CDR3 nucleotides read TGTGCCAGCAGCTTAAGCTCCGGGACAGGGAACACTGAAGCTTTCTTT. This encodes CASSLSSGTGNTEAFF.

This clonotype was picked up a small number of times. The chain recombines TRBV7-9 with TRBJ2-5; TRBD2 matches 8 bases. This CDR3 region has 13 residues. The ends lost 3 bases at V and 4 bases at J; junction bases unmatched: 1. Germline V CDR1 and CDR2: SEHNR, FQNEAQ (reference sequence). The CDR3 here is CASSFGGGETQYF. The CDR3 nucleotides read TGTGCCAGCAGCTTCGGGGGGGGAGAGACCCAGTACTTC.

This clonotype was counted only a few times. CDR3 amino acids: CASSQASRYEQYF. Written as DNA, the CDR3 is TGTGCCAGCAGCCAAGCCAGTCGCTACGAGCAGTACTTC. The chain combines TRBV3-1 with TRBJ2-7; D not resolved. Trimming shortened V by 1 base and J by 3 bases, and 7 bases separated the two germline ends. CDR3 length: 13 residues. Germline V gene lookup returns CDR1 LGHDT and CDR2 YNNKEL (reference sequence).

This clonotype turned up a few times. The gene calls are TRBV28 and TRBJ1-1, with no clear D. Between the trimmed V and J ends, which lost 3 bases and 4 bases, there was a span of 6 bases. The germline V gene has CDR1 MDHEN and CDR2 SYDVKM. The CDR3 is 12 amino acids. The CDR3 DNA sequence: TGTGCCAGCAGTTTTTCATCCACTGAAGCTTTCTTT. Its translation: CASSFSSTEAFF.

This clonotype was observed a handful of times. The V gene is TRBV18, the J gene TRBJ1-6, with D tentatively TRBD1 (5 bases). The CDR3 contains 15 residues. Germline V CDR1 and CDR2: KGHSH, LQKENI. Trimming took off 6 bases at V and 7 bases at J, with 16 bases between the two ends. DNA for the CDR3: TGTGCCAGCTCGCCCGAATCCGGGGCCAATTCACCCCTCCACTTT. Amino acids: CASSPESGANSPLHF.

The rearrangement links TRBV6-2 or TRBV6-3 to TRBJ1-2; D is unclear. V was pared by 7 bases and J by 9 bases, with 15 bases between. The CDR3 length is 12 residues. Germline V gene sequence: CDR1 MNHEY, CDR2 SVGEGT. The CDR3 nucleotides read TGTGCCAGCACTACCGGTCCACGGAGCTACACCTTC. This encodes CASTTGPRSYTF.